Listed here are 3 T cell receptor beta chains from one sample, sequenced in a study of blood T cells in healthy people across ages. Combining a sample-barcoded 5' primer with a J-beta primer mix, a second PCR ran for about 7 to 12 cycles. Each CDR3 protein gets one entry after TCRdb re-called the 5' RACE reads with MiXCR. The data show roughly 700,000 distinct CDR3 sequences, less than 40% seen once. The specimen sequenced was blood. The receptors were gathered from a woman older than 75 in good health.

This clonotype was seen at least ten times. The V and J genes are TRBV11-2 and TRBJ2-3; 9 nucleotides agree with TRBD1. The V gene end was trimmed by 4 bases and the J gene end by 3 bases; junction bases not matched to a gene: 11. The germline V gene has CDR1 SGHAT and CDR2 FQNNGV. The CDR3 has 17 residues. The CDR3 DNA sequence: TGTGCCAGCAGCTCGGACAGGGGACTTCGTGTTACAGATACGCAGTATTTT. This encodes CASSSDRGLRVTDTQYF.

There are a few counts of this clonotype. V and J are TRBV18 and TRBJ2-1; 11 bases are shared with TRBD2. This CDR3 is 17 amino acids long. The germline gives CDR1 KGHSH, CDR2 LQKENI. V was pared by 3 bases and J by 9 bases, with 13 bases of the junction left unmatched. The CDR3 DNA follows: TGTGCCAGCTCACCTTCACGAACTAGCGGGGGCGGCGCTGAGCAGTTCTTC. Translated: CASSPSRTSGGGAEQFF.

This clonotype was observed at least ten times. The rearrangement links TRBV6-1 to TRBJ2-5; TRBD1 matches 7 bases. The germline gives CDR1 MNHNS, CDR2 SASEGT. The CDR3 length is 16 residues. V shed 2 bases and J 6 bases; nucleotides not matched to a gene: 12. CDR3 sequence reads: CASSERGQTSGKTQYF. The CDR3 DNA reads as TGTGCCAGCAGTGAACGGGGACAGACCTCCGGGAAGACCCAGTACTTC.